A single sample gave rise to the 4 T cell receptor beta chains below, sequenced in a study of blood T cells in healthy people across ages. Primers used in a second PCR of about 7 to 12 cycles were a sample-barcoded 5' primer and a J-beta primer mix. TCRdb reanalysed the 5' RACE reads using MiXCR and keeps one entry per CDR3 protein. There are fewer than 950,000 distinct CDR3 sequences in the sample; roughly 34% occur only once, and 13% lies in the top ten. Material: blood. The origin of the receptors is a man aged 18 to 30 in good health.

For this clonotype: A much larger clonotype is one base distant, so this may be a read error. The gene calls are TRBV7-3 and TRBJ2-1; D gene uncertain. The CDR3 covers 15 residues. In germline, CDR1 is SGHTA, CDR2 FQGTGA. In DNA, the CDR3 is TGTGCCAGCAGCACCCAAAGTAGCTCCCACAATGAGCAGTTCTTC. This sequence encodes CASSTQSSSHNEQFF.

This clonotype has a handful of counts. J is TRBJ2-4 and V is TRBV4-2; D is possibly TRBD1 or TRBD2 (7 bases each). Trimming removed 0 bases from V and 13 bases from J, with 22 bases in between. Per the germline V gene, CDR1 is LGHNA and CDR2 is YNFKEQ. The CDR3 sequence is 16 residues long. CDR3 coding DNA: TGTGCCAGCAGCCAAGAAGGGGGGACAGCGGGGAATGAGCAGTACTTC. Translating gives CASSQEGGTAGNEQYF.

The CDR3 DNA follows: TGTGCCAGCAGGGAATCCGGGACAGAATCGGACGAGCAGTACTTC. This sequence encodes CASRESGTESDEQYF. The chain is built from TRBV27 and TRBJ2-7, with TRBD1 matching over 7 bases. The CDR3 contains 15 residues. V shed 6 bases and J 5 bases; nucleotides not matched to a gene: 13. Per the germline V gene, CDR1 is MNHEY and CDR2 is SMNVEV (reference sequence).

This clonotype showed up just a few times. This rearrangement joins TRBV5-1 to TRBJ1-4; perhaps TRBD1 as D (5 bases). The CDR3 has 16 amino acids. Trimming shortened V by 4 bases and J by 8 bases, and 21 bases separated the two germline ends. Germline CDR1 SGHRS, CDR2 YFSETQ. This CDR3 reads CASSPGITPPIEKLFF. The CDR3 DNA reads TGCGCCAGCAGCCCAGGGATAACCCCTCCTATCGAAAAACTGTTTTTT. The full variable domain, completed using reference TRBV5-1 and TRBJ1-4, is KAGVTQTPRYLIKTRGQQVTLSCSPISGHRSVSWYQQTPGQGLQFLFEYFSETQRNKGNFPGRFSGRQFSNSRSEMNVSTLELGDSALYLCASSPGITPPIEKLFFGSGTQLSVL.